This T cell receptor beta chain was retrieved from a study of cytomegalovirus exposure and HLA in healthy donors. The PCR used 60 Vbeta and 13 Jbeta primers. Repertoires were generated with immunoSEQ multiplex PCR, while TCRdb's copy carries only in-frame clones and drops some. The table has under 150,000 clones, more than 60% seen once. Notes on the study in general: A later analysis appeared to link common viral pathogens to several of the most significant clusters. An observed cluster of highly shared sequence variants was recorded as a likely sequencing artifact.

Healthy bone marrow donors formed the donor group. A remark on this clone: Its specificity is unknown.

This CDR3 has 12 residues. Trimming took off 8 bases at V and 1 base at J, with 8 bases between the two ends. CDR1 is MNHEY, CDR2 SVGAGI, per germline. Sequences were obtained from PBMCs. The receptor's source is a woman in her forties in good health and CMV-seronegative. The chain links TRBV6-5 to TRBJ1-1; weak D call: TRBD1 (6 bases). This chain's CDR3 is CASWGQNTEAFF. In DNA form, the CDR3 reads TGTGCCAGCTGGGGGCAGAACACTGAAGCTTTCTTT.